This entry features one T cell receptor beta chain sequence. The sample is drawn from a study of blood T cells in healthy people across ages. The CDR3 covers 14 residues. CDR1 is SGDLS, CDR2 YYNGEE, per germline. Trimming removed 4 bases at V and 6 bases at J, with 13 bases between. The use of a sample-barcoded 5' primer and a J-beta primer mix characterized a second PCR of about 7 to 12 cycles. TCRdb fed the 5' RACE reads into MiXCR, producing one record per CDR3 protein. The profile shows approximately 800,000 distinct CDR3 sequences, 58% of them singletons. The material sequenced was blood. The chain joins TRBV9 to TRBJ2-2; possible D gene TRBD2, 6 bases. This clonotype originated in a man aged 25 to 45 in good health. The CDR3 DNA reads as TGTGCCAGCAGCCCGGGACTGACTGCCGGGGAGCTGTTTTTT. It codes for CASSPGLTAGELFF.